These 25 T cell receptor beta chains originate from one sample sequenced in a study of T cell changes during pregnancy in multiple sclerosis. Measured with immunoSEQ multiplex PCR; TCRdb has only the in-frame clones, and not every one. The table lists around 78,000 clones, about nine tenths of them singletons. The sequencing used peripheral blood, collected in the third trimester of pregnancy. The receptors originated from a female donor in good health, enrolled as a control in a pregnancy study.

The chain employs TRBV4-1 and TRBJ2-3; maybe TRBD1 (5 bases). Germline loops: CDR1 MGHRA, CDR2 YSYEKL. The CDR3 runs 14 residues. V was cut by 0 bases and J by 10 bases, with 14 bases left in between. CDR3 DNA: TGCGCCAGCAGCCAAGATGGCCAGGGCGACCCGCAGTATTTT. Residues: CASSQDGQGDPQYF.

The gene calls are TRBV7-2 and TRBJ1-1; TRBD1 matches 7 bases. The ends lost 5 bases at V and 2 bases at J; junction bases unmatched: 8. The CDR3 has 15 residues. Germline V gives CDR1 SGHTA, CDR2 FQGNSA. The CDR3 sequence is CASSTGRTGNTEAFF. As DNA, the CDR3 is TGTGCCAGCAGCACGGGACGGACAGGTAACACTGAAGCTTTCTTT.

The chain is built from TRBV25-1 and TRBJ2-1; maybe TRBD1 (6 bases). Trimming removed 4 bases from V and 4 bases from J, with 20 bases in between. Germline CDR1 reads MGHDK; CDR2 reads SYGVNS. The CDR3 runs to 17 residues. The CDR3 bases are TGTGCCAGCAGTGTACTTCCAGGGGCTGGGGCATACAATGAGCAGTTCTTC. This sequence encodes CASSVLPGAGAYNEQFF.

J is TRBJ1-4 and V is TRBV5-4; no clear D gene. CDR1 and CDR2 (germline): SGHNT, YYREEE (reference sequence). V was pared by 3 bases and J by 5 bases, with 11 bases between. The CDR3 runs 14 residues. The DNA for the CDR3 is TGTGCCAGCAGCTCCCGGGTCCGGAATGAAAAACTGTTTTTT. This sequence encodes CASSSRVRNEKLFF. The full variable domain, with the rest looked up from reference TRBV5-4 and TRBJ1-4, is ETGVTQSPTHLIKTRGQQVTLRCSSQSGHNTVSWYQQALGQGPQFIFQYYREEENGRGNFPPRFSGLQFPNYSSELNVNALELDDSALYLCASSSRVRNEKLFFGSGTQLSVL.

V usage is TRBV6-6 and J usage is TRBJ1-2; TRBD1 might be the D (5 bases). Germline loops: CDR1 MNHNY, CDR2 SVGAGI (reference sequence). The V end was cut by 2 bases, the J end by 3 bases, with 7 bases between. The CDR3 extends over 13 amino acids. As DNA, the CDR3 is TGTGCCAGCAGTTACGGGGGGGACTATGGCTACACCTTC. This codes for CASSYGGDYGYTF.

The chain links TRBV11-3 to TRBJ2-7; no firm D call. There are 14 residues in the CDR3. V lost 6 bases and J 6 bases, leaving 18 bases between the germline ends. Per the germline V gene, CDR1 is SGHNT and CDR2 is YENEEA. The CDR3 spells CASSPRRRSIEQYF. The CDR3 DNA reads TGTGCCAGCAGTCCCAGGCGCAGATCCATCGAGCAGTACTTC.

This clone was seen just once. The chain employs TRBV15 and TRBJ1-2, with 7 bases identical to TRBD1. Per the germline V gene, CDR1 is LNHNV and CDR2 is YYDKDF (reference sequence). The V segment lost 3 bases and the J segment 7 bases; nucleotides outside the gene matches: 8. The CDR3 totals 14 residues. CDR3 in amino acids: CATSRGQGGGGYTF. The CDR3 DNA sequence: TGTGCCACCAGCAGGGGTCAGGGGGGAGGTGGCTACACCTTC.

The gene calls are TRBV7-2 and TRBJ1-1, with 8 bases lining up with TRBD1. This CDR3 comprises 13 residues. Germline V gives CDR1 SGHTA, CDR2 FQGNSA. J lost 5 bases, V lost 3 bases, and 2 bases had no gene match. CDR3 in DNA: TGTGCCAGCAGCTTCACAGGGGGAACTGAAGCTTTCTTT. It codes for CASSFTGGTEAFF.

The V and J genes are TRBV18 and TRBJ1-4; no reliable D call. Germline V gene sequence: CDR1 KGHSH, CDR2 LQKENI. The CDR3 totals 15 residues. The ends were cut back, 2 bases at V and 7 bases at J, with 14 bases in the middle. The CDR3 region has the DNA TGTGCCAGCTCACCAACGGGGTTCCAGAGTGAAAAACTGTTTTTT. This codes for CASSPTGFQSEKLFF. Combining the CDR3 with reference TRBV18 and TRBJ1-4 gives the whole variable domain NAGVMQNPRHLVRRRGQEARLRCSPMKGHSHVYWYRQLPEEGLKFMVYLQKENIIDESGMPKERFSAEFPKEGPSILRIQQVVRGDSAAYFCASSPTGFQSEKLFFGSGTQLSVL.

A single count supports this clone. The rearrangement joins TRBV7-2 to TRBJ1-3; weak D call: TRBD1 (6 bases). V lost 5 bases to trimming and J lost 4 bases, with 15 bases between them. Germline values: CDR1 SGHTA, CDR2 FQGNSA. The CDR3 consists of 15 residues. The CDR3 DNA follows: TGTGCCAGCAGCCTAGTTTTGGGGGCGGGAAACACCATATATTTT. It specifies CASSLVLGAGNTIYF. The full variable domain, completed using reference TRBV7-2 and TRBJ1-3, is GAGVSQSPSNKVTEKGKDVELRCDPISGHTALYWYRQSLGQGLEFLIYFQGNSAPDKSGLPSDRFSAERTGGSVSTLTIQRTQQEDSAVYLCASSLVLGAGNTIYFGEGSWLTVV.

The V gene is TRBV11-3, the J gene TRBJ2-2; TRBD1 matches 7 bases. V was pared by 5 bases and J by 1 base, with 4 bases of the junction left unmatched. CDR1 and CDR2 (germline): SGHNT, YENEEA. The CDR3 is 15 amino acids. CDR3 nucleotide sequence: TGTGCCAGCAGCCCCCGGACAGGGAACACCGGGGAGCTGTTTTTT. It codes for CASSPRTGNTGELFF.

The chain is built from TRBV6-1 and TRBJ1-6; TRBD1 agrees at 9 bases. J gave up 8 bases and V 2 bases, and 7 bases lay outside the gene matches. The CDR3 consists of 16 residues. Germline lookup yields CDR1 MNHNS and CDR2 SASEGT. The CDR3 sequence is CASSERDRAKDSPLHF. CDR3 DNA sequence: TGTGCCAGCAGTGAAAGGGACAGGGCTAAGGATTCACCCCTCCACTTT.

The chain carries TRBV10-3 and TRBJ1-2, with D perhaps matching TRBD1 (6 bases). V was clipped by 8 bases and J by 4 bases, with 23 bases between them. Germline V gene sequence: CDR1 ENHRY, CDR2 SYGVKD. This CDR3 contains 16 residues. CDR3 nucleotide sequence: TGTGCCATCGGGACCGCTCTACAGGGCGGAGGCTATGGCTACACCTTC. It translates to CAIGTALQGGGYGYTF.

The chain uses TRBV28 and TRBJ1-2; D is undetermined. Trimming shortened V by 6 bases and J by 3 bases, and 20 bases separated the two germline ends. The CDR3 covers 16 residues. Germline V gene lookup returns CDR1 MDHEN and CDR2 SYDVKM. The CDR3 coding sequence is TGTGCCAGCAGCCAGGACTCCCTGGGAAACTACTATGGCTACACCTTC. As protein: CASSQDSLGNYYGYTF.

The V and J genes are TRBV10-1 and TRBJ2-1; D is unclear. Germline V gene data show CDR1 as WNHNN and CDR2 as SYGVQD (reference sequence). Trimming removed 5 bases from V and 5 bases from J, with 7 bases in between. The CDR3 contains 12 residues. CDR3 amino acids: CASSLGHNEQFF. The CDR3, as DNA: TGCGCCAGCAGTTTGGGCCACAATGAGCAGTTCTTC.

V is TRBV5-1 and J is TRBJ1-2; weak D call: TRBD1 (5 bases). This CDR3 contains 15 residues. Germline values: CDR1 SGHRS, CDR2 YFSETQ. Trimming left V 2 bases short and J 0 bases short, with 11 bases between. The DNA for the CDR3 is TGCGCCAGCAGCTTAATCGCAGGGCCTAACTATGGCTACACCTTC. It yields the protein CASSLIAGPNYGYTF.

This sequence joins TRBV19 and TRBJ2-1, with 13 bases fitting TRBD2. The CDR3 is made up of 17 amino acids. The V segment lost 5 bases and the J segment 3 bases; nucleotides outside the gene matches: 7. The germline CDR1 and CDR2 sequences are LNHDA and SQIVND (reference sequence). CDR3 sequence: CASSPRLAGGLYNEQFF. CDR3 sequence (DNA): TGTGCCAGTAGTCCCCGACTAGCGGGGGGCCTCTACAATGAGCAGTTCTTC.

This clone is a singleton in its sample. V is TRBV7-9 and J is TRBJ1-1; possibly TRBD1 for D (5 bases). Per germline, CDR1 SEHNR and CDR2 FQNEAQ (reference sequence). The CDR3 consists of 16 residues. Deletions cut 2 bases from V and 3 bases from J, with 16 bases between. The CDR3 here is CASSLREPGRDTEAFF. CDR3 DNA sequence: TGTGCCAGCAGCTTAAGGGAGCCAGGGAGGGACACTGAAGCTTTCTTT.

Here the CDR3 reads CASRRIGGYSGNTIYF. For the CDR3, the DNA is TGTGCCAGCAGGCGGATCGGGGGATACTCTGGAAACACCATATATTTT. The chain employs TRBV2 and TRBJ1-3, with D possibly TRBD1 on 5 matching bases. V was pared by 6 bases and J by 0 bases, with 15 bases between. The CDR3 sequence is 16 residues long. Germline values: CDR1 SNHLY, CDR2 FYNNEI.

CDR3 coding DNA: TGTGCCAGCAGCTCCGACAGGGGGCGCTCCTACGAGCAGTACTTC. Amino acids: CASSSDRGRSYEQYF. The rearrangement uses TRBV7-2 and TRBJ2-7; 10 nucleotides line up with TRBD1. V lost 4 bases to trimming and J lost 0 bases; unmatched junction nucleotides: 3. Germline V gene lookup returns CDR1 SGHTA and CDR2 FQGNSA. The CDR3 is 15 residues long.

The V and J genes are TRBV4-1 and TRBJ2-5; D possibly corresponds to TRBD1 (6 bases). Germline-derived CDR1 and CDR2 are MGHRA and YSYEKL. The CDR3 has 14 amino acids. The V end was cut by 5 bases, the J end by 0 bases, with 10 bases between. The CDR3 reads CASSIRTDQETQYF. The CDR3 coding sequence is TGCGCCAGCAGCATCAGGACAGACCAAGAGACCCAGTACTTC.

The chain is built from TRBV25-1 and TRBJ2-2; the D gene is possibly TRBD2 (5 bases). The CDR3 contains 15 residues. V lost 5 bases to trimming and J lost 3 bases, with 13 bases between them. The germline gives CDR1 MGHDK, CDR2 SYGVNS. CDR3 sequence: CASSLPGDYTGELFF. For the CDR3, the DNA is TGTGCCAGCAGTCTCCCCGGGGATTACACCGGGGAGCTGTTTTTT.

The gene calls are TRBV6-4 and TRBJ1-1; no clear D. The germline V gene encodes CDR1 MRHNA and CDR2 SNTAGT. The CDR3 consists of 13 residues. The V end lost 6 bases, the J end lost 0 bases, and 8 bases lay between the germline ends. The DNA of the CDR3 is TGTGCCAGCAGGCCGACACTGAACACTGAAGCTTTCTTT. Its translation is CASRPTLNTEAFF.

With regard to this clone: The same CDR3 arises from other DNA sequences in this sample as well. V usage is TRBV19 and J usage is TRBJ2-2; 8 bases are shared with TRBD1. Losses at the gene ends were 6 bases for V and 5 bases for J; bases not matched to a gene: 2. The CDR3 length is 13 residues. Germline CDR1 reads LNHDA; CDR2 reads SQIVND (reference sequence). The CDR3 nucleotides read TGTGCCAGTAGGACAGGGGAAACCGGGGAGCTGTTTTTT. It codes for CASRTGETGELFF.

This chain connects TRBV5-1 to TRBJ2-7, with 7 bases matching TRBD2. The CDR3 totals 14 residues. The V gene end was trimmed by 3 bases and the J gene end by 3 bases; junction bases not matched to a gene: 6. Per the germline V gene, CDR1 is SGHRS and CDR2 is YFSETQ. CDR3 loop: CASSWGGTYYEQYF. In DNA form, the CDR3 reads TGCGCCAGCAGCTGGGGGGGGACCTACTACGAGCAGTACTTC. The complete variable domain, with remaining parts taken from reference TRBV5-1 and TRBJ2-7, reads KAGVTQTPRYLIKTRGQQVTLSCSPISGHRSVSWYQQTPGQGLQFLFEYFSETQRNKGNFPGRFSGRQFSNSRSEMNVSTLELGDSALYLCASSWGGTYYEQYFGPGTRLTVT.